Listed here is a single T cell receptor beta chain. The antigen remains undetermined. The time point was: week 23, last vaccination. Topical imiquimod accompanied each vaccine dose, which consisted of 300 ug of mutant IDH1 20-mer peptide. New WHO grade 3 or 4 astrocytomas that were IDH1-mutant and ATRX-lost had been found in donors. The sample is drawn from a study of a mutant IDH1 vaccine in newly diagnosed glioma. Study at large: Across weeks 1, 3, 5, 7, 11, 15, 19 and 23, patients received a vaccination each time, eight in all.

The CDR3 loop spans 16 amino acids. Profiling relied on immunoSEQ multiplex PCR, and the TCRdb table lists in-frame clones only, not all of them. This table holds under 50,000 clones, 80% to 95% found once. This clonotype originated in a man aged 50 to 59 with glioma. The genes are TRBV21-1 and TRBJ2-5; the listed D gene, TRBD1, was not tested against the DNA. TRBV21-1 represents a pseudogene. The material was PBMCs, obtained from a glioma patient whose treatment included an IDH1 peptide vaccine. This chain's CDR3 is CASSKMEGACPKTQYF. The CDR3 DNA sequence: TGTGCCAGCAGCAAAATGGAGGGGGCCTGCCCTAAGACCCAGTACTTC.